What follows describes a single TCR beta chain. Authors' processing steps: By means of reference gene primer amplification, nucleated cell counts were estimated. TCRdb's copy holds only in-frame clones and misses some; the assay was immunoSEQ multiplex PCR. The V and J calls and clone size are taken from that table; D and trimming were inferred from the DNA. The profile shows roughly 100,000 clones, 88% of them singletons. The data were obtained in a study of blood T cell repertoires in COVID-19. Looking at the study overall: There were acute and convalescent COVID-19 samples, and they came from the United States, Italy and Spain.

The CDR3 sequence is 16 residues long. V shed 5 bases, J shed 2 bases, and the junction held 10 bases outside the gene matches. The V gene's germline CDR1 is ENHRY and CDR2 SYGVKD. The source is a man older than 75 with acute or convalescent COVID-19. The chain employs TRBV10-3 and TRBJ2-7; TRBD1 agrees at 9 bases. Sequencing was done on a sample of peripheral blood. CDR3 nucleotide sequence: TGTGCCATCAGTAAGCTCCGGGACAGGGAGGCCTACGAGCAGTACTTC. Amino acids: CAISKLRDREAYEQYF.